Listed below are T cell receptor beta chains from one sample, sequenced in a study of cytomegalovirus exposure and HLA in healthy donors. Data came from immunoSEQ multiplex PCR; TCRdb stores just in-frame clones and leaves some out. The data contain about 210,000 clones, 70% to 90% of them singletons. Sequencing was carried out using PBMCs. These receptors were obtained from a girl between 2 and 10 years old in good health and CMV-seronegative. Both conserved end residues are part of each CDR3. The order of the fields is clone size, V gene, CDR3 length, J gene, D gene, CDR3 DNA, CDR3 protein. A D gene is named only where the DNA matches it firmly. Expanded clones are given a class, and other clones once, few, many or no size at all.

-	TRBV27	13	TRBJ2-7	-	TGTGCCAGCAGTTTCGACAGCCTCTACGAGCAGTACTTC	CASSFDSLYEQYF
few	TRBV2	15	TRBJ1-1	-	TGTGCCAGCAGTGCCGAGCAGGCAATGAACACTGAAGCTTTCTTT	CASSAEQAMNTEAFF
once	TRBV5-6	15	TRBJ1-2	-	TGTGCCAGCAGCTGGGGGGGAATTCTGGACTATGGCTACACCTTC	CASSWGGILDYGYTF
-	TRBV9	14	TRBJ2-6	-	TGTGCCAGCAGCGGCTACTCTGGGGCCAACGTCCTGACTTTC	CASSGYSGANVLTF
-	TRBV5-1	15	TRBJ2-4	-	TGCGCCAGCAGCGTGGGCGGGGTAGCCAAAAACATTCAGTACTTC	CASSVGGVAKNIQYF
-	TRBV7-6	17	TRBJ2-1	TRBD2	TGTGCCAGCAGCCCCGGGACTAGCGGGGGGGTGTTCAATGAGCAGTTCTTC	CASSPGTSGGVFNEQFF
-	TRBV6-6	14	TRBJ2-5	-	TGTGCCAGCACCCGATTGGGACTCCAAGAGACCCAGTACTTC	CASTRLGLQETQYF
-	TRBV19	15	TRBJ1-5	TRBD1	TGTGCCAGTAGTCCGGACAGGGGACTCAATCAGCCCCAGCATTTT	CASSPDRGLNQPQHF
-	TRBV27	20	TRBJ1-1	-	TGTGCCAGCAGTTTAAGTATAAGGCGCAGGGGCTTCCTACTAGGAACTGAAGCTTTCTTT	CASSLSIRRRGFLLGTEAFF
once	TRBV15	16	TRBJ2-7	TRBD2	TGTGCCACCAGCAGTTCCACTAGCGGGGGACCGTACGAGCAGTACTTC	CATSSSTSGGPYEQYF
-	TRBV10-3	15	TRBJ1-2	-	TGTGCCATCAGTGAGTCGGGGGGAGGACGGGATGGCTACACCTTC	CAISESGGGRDGYTF
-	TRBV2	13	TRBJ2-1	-	TGTGCCAGCGATGAGGAGGTTCACAATGAGCAGTTCTTC	CASDEEVHNEQFF
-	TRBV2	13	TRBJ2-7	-	TGTGCCAGCAGCTGGACAGCTCCCTACGAGCAGTACTTC	CASSWTAPYEQYF
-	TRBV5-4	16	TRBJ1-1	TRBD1	TGTGCCAGCAGCCTCCCAGGGGGGAAGATGAACACTGAAGCTTTCTTT	CASSLPGGKMNTEAFF
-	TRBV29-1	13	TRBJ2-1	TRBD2	TGCAGCGCTCAAGCGGGGGGAGATAATGAGCAGTTCTTC	CSAQAGGDNEQFF
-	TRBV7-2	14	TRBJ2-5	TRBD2	TGTGCCAGCAGCTTAATAGCGGGGGGAGAGACCCAGTACTTC	CASSLIAGGETQYF
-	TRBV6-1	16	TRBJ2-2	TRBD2	TGTGCCAGCAGTGAATGGAGCGGGGTTGGGTCCGGGGAGCTGTTTTTT	CASSEWSGVGSGELFF
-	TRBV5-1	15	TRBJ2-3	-	TGCGCCAGCAGCTTGGTGGCAGGGGGCACAGATACGCAGTATTTT	CASSLVAGGTDTQYF
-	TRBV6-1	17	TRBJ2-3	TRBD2	TGTGCCAGCAGTGAGTTTGCGGGGGGGCGGAGCACAGATACGCAGTATTTT	CASSEFAGGRSTDTQYF
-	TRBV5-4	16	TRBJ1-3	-	TGTGCCAGCAGCTTAGCTCTACTCATCTCTGGAAACACCATATATTTT	CASSLALLISGNTIYF
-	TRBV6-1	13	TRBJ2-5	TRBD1	TGTGCCAGCAGGACAGGGGTGGAGGAGACCCAGTACTTC	CASRTGVEETQYF
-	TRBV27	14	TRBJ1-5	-	TGTGCCAGCAGGGGCCGGACAGAAAATCAGCCCCAGCATTTT	CASRGRTENQPQHF
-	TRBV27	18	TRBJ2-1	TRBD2	TGTGCCAGCAGTTTACGGACTAGCGGGACCAGCTCCTACAATGAGCAGTTCTTC	CASSLRTSGTSSYNEQFF
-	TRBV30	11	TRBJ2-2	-	TGTGCCTGGAGTTATCCCGGGGAGCTGTTTTTT	CAWSYPGELFF
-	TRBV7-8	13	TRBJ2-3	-	TGTGCCAGCAGCTTGTACAGAGCAGATACGCAGTATTTT	CASSLYRADTQYF
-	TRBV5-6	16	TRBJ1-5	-	TGTGCCAGCAGCCCTACCTCGGACAGCCCGGTTCAGCCCCAGCATTTT	CASSPTSDSPVQPQHF
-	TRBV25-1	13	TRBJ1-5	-	TGTGCCAGCAGTGAATTGAGTCAACAGCCCCAGCATTTT	CASSELSQQPQHF
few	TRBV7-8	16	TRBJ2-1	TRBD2	TGTGCCAGCAGCTTAGCCCCTCCGGGGGGCTACAATGAGCAGTTCTTC	CASSLAPPGGYNEQFF
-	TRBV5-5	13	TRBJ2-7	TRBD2	TGTGCCAGCAGCTCGGGACTAGCCTACGAGCAGTACTTC	CASSSGLAYEQYF
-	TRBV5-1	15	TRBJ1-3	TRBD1	TGCGCCAGCAGCGTGACAGGGTCCCCTGGAAACACCATATATTTT	CASSVTGSPGNTIYF
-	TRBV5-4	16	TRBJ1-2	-	TGTGCCAGCAGCTTGGACAGAATTTCCGGGGTTTATGGCTACACCTTC	CASSLDRISGVYGYTF
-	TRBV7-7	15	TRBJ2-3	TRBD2	TGTGCCAGCAGTAGCGGGGGGGCTAGCACAGATACGCAGTATTTT	CASSSGGASTDTQYF
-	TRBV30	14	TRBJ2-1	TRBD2	TGTGCCTGGAGTGTACGTCTAGCGGGGTCTGAGCAGTTCTTC	CAWSVRLAGSEQFF
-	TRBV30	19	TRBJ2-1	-	TGTGCCTGGAGCCCATGGGGCCCCGGGTCAAAAAGCTCCTACAATGAGCAGTTCTTC	CAWSPWGPGSKSSYNEQFF
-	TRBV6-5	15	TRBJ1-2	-	TGTGCCAGCAGTTACTCGAAATCCGTTGGGAGTGGCTACACCTTC	CASSYSKSVGSGYTF
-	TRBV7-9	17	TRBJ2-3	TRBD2	TGTGCCAGCTTTAACACCGGGACTAGCGGATACACAGATACGCAGTATTTT	CASFNTGTSGYTDTQYF
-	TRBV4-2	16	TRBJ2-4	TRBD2	TGTGCCAGCAGCCCCAGCGGGAGGCTAGCCAAAAACATTCAGTACTTC	CASSPSGRLAKNIQYF
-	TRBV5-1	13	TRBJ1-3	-	TGCCACGCGGCGGGTCTTGCTGGAAACACCATATATTTT	CHAAGLAGNTIYF
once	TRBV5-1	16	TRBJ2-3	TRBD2	TGCGCCAGCAGCACCGCGGGAGGGCGAACGGCAGATACGCAGTATTTT	CASSTAGGRTADTQYF
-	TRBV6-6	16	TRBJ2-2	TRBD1	TGTGCCAGCAGTCACACAGGGGACGCGAACACCGGGGAGCTGTTTTTT	CASSHTGDANTGELFF
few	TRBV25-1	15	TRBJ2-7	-	TGTGCCAGCAGTGAATCAGGGCATCTCTCCTACGAGCAGTACTTC	CASSESGHLSYEQYF
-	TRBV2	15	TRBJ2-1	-	TGTGCCAGCAGGGGTAGCAGGGGCTCCTACAATGAGCAGTTCTTC	CASRGSRGSYNEQFF
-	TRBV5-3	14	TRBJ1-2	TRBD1	TGTGCCAGAAGGAATCCCGGGACAGATTATGGCTACACCTTC	CARRNPGTDYGYTF
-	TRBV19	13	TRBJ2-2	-	TGTGCCAGTAGTACGTTATACACCGGGGAGCTGTTTTTT	CASSTLYTGELFF
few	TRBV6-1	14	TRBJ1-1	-	TGTGCCAGCAGTGAACATTTACAGAACACTGAAGCTTTCTTT	CASSEHLQNTEAFF
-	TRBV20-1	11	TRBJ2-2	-	TGCAGTGCTAGAGAAGACAGGGAGCTGTTTTTT	CSAREDRELFF
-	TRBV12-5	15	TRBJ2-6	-	TGTGCTAGTGCCCCCGGGTACCTCTTATCCAACGTCCTGACTTTC	CASAPGYLLSNVLTF
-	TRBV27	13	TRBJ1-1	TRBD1	TGTGCCAGCAGTTACGACAGGGGCGCTGAAGCTTTCTTT	CASSYDRGAEAFF
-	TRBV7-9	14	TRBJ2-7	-	TGTTCCAGCAGCCACAGACTAGAGGGCTACGAGCAGTACTTC	CSSSHRLEGYEQYF
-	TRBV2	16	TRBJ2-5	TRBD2	TGTGCCAGCAGTGAATTACTAGCGGGTGGAGGTGGGACCCAGTACTTC	CASSELLAGGGGTQYF
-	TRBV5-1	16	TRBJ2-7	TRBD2	TGCGCCAGCAGCTTCCTAGCGGGGGGCCGCGTGGACGAGCAGTACTTC	CASSFLAGGRVDEQYF
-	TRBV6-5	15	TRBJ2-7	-	TGTGCCAGCAGTTACAGGGGCCTTACCGACTACGAGCAGTACTTC	CASSYRGLTDYEQYF